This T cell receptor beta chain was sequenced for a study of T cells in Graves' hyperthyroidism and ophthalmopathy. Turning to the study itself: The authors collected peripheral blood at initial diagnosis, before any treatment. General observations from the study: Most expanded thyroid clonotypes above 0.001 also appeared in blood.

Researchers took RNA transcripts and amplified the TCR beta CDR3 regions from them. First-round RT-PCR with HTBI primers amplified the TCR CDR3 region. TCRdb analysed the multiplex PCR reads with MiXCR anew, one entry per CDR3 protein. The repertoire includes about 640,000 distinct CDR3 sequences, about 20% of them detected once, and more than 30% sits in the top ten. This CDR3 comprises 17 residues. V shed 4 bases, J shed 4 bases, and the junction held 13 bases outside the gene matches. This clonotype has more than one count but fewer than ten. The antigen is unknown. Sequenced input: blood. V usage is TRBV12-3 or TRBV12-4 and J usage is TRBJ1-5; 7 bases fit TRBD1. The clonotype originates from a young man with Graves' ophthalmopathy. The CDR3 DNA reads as TGTGCCAGCAGTTCCACCTTGGACAGGCGCCTTAATCAGCCCCAGCATTTT. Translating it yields CASSSTLDRRLNQPQHF.